These T cell receptor beta chains were read from a single sample in a study of control samples from healthy donors and cancer patients. The method was immunoSEQ multiplex PCR; TCRdb's version includes in-frame clones alone and lacks a portion of them. The sample lists 29,000 or so clones; 70% to 90% were seen once. Sequenced material: formalin-fixed, paraffin-embedded tissue. These receptors all stem from a female donor with melanoma. The CDR3 runs from the conserved cysteine through the conserved F or W.

CDR3 protein | V gene
CASSFSTGDYGYTF | TRBV5-4
CASGLAGAYNEQFF | TRBV5-1
CASTSTGTDTQYF | TRBV18
CASSPVGTNYGYTF | TRBV18
CASSQIVGGKSDWEQYF | TRBV4-1
CASSSAGTPNYGYTF | TRBV7-6
CATSRAHGELFF | TRBV15
CASSRLDTDTQYF | TRBV5-5
CASSPDRGEKLFF | TRBV5-6
CASSSYTGRSSNQPQHF | TRBV21-1
CASSYRTRVETQYF | TRBV11-1
CASSLGARDNQPQHF | TRBV7-9
CASSLAGLAGYNEQFF | TRBV7-8
CASSLGGINEQFF | TRBV6-2/TRBV6-3
CASSAGTHSTDTQYF | TRBV2
CSVVGWANTGELFF | TRBV29-1
CAWSVPTDSNQPQHF | TRBV30
CATSRDHVTNEQFF | TRBV15
CASSLGPNTEAFF | TRBV12-3/TRBV12-4
CASSAEVGGFEKLFF | TRBV27
CAISKQDGGEAFF | TRBV10-3
CASSERTVRGTQYF | TRBV5-4
CASLPGETQYF | TRBV2
CASSLPGAQFF | TRBV6-2/TRBV6-3